This entry describes one T cell receptor (beta chain). Its target is not known. Sequencing was performed with immunoSEQ multiplex PCR; in TCRdb, only in-frame clones are kept and a portion is missing. In the table there are about 680,000 clones, about 89% of which are singletons. This specimen belongs to a study of Ad26.COV2.S vaccination and SARS-CoV-2 variants. Broader study findings: Substantial post-vaccination breadth of spike-specific CD8+ and CD4+ T cell responses was reported. Using TCR breadth and depth analyses may have led to underestimated total T cell responses.

Treatment here: some 20 received Ad26.COV2.S at low or high dose, single or two shots; several received placebo; per-sample allocation not given. Material that was analyzed had been drawn on day 63 after the first vaccine or placebo injection. SARS-CoV-2 spike from the Wuhan strain was encoded by the vaccine, an Ad26 vector. Germline CDR1 reads MNHEY; CDR2 reads SMNVEV (reference sequence). The CDR3 consists of 15 residues. V dropped 5 bases and J dropped 8; count of bases not matched to a gene: 10. V is TRBV27 and J is TRBJ2-1; TRBD1 agrees at 9 bases. The source material was peripheral blood, sampled in a trial of Ad26.COV2.S vaccine versus placebo. The TCR originated in a person aged 18-60 years who received the Ad26.COV2.S COVID-19 vaccine or a placebo. CDR3: CASSAGTGIMDEQFF. For the CDR3, the DNA is TGTGCCAGCAGTGCCGGGACAGGGATCATGGATGAGCAGTTCTTC.